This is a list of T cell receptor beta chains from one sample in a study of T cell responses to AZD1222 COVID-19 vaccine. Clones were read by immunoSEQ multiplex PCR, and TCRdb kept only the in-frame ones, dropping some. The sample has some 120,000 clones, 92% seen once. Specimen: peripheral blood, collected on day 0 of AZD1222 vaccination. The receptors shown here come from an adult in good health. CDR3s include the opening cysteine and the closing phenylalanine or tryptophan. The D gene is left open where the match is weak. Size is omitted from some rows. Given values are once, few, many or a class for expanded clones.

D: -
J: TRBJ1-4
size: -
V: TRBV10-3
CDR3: CAISNRPVRATNEKLFF
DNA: TGTGCCATCAGCAACCGTCCTGTACGGGCAACTAATGAAAAACTGTTTTTT

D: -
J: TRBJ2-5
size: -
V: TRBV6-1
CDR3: CASSEALAGPIQETQYF
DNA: TGTGCCAGCAGTGAAGCTTTGGCGGGCCCAATCCAAGAGACCCAGTACTTC

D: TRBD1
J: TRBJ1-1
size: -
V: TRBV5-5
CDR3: CASSLPRTGVGWVAFF
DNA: TGTGCCAGCAGCTTGCCTCGGACAGGGGTGGGTTGGGTAGCTTTCTTT

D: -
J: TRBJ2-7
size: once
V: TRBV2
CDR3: CASTALGSLPYF
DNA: TGTGCCAGCACTGCCCTCGGAAGCTTGCCGTACTTC

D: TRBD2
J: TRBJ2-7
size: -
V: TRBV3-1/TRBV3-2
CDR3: CASSQDGSFRASGSYEQYF
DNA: TGTGCCAGCAGCCAAGATGGAAGCTTTCGGGCTAGCGGGTCCTACGAGCAGTACTTC

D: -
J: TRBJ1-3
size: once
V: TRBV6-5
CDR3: CASTLKQPNTIYF
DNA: TGTGCCAGCACCCTCAAACAGCCAAACACCATATATTTT

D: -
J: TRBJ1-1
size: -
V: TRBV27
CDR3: CASSFLPGMNTEAFF
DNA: TGTGCCAGCAGTTTTCTCCCAGGGATGAACACTGAAGCTTTCTTT

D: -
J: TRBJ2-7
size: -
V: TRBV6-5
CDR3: CASSYTSVTYEQYF
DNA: TGTGCCAGCAGTTACACGTCAGTGACCTACGAGCAGTACTTC

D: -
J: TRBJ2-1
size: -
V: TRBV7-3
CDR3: CASSLSGTYNEQFF
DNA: TGTGCCAGCAGCTTATCCGGTACCTACAATGAGCAGTTCTTC

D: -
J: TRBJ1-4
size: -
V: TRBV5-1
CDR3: CASSPGAGANEKLFF
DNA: TGCGCCAGCAGCCCGGGGGCCGGGGCCAATGAAAAACTGTTTTTT

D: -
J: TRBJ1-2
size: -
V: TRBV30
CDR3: CAARRVQVGGYTF
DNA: TGTGCCGCCCGCCGTGTTCAGGTTGGTGGCTACACCTTC

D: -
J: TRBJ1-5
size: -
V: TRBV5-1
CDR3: CASSLDRAPNQPQHF
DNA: TGCGCCAGCAGCTTGGACAGGGCTCCCAATCAGCCCCAGCATTTT

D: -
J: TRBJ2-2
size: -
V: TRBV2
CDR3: CASSGHRTGELFF
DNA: TGTGCCAGCAGTGGTCATAGGACCGGGGAGCTGTTTTTT

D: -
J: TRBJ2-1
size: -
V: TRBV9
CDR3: CASSVATYGGSYNEQFF
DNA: TGTGCCAGCAGCGTAGCTACTTACGGGGGCTCCTACAATGAGCAGTTCTTC

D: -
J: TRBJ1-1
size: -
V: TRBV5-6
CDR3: CASSLGGRSSEAFF
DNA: TGTGCCAGCAGCTTGGGGGGGCGAAGCTCTGAAGCTTTCTTT

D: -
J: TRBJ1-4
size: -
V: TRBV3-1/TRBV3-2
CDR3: CASGWGEKLFF
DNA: TGTGCCAGCGGATGGGGGGAAAAACTGTTTTTT

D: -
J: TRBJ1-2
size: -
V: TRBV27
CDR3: CASSLVPGRVVDGYTF
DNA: TGTGCCAGCAGTTTAGTCCCAGGGAGAGTCGTTGATGGCTACACCTTC

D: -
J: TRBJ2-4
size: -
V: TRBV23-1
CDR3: CASSQSEDPRGKNIQYF
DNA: TGCGCCAGCAGTCAATCGGAGGATCCAAGAGGCAAAAACATTCAGTACTTC

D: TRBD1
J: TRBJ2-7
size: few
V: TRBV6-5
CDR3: CASSYLDRLYEQYF
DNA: TGTGCCAGCAGTTACTTGGACAGGTTATACGAGCAGTACTTC

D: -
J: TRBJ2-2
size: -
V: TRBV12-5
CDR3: CASGLVWAVNTGELFF
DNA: TGTGCTAGTGGTTTGGTATGGGCAGTGAACACCGGGGAGCTGTTTTTT

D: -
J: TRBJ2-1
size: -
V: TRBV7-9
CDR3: CASRGEYNEQFF
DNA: TGTGCCAGCAGGGGGGAATACAATGAGCAGTTCTTC

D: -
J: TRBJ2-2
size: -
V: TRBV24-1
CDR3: CATSDSTGELFF
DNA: TGTGCCACCAGTGACTCAACCGGGGAGCTGTTTTTT

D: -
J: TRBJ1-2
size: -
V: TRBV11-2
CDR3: CASSRRQSDGYTF
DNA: TGTGCCAGCAGCCGCAGGCAAAGTGATGGCTACACCTTC

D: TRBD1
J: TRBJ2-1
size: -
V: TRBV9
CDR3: CASSVGTGGYFNEQFF
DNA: TGTGCCAGCAGCGTGGGCACAGGGGGATACTTCAATGAGCAGTTCTTC

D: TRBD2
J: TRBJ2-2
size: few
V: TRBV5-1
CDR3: CASSLALAGASGELFF
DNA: TGCGCCAGCAGCTTGGCTTTAGCGGGAGCTTCCGGGGAGCTGTTTTTT

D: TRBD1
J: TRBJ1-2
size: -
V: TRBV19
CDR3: CASSIIGQGNYGYTF
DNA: TGTGCCAGTAGTATAATTGGACAGGGGAACTATGGCTACACCTTC

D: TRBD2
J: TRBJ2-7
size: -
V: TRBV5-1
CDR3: CASSSATSGKGEQYF
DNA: TGCGCCAGCAGCTCAGCCACTAGCGGGAAAGGGGAGCAGTACTTC

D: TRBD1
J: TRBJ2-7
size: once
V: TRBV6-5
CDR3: CASSYSGQGSYEQYF
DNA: TGTGCCAGCAGTTACTCAGGACAGGGATCCTACGAGCAGTACTTC

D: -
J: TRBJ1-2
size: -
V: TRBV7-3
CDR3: CASSPGTLYYGYTF
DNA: TGTGCCAGCAGCCCCGGCACCCTCTACTATGGCTACACCTTC

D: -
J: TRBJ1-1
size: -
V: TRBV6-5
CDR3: CASFWETNTEAFF
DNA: TGTGCCAGCTTCTGGGAGACGAACACTGAAGCTTTCTTT

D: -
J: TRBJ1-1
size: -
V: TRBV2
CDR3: CASSEFGGGDTEAFF
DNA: TGTGCCAGCAGTGAGTTTGGGGGAGGGGACACTGAAGCTTTCTTT

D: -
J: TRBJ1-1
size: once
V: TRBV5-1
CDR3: CASSFERDREAFF
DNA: TGCGCCAGCAGTTTTGAACGCGACAGAGAAGCTTTCTTT

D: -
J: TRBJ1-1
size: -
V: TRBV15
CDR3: CATSRDSGGRAFF
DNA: TGTGCCACCAGCAGAGATTCGGGGGGGCGAGCTTTCTTT

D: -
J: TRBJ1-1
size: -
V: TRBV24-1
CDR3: CATSDRGRRAFF
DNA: TGTGCCACCAGCGATCGGGGGCGAAGAGCTTTCTTT